This TCR beta chain was documented in a study of T-cell reconstitution after alpha-beta-depleted transplantation in children. TCRbeta library preparation incorporated unique molecular identifiers. TCRdb ran MiXCR on the PCR reads and lists one entry per CDR3 protein. The sample has 85,000 to 120,000 distinct CDR3 sequences; around 7% are singletons. On this clonotype: Its matching antigen is unknown.

Study-level points and caveats: After transplant, high TCRbeta diversity at day 60 in some patients arose from surviving recipient T cells and thymic progenitors. Alpha-beta T cells about two months after transplant reportedly derived from several hundred expanded graft clones. The authors attributed T-cell counts and diversity one year after transplant mostly to newly produced T cells.

The V and J ends lost 6 bases and 0 bases, in that order; junction bases with no gene match: 7. CDR3 length equals 18 residues. The sequenced sample was PBMCs, obtained before TCRalphabeta/CD19-depleted stem cell transplant. This TCR was recovered from a boy younger than 10 with acute lymphoblastic leukemia, due to receive a stem cell transplant. The chain combines TRBV12-3 or TRBV12-4 with TRBJ2-1; TRBD2 aligns across 14 bases. This CDR3 reads CASSNGLAGGGSYNEQFF. In nucleotides, the CDR3 is TGTGCCAGCAGCAATGGACTAGCGGGGGGTGGCTCCTACAATGAGCAGTTCTTC.